The T cell receptor (beta chain) described here comes from a study of T cell responses to AZD1222 COVID-19 vaccine. Study observations and caveats: Just a handful of AZD1222 recipients were seropositive at baseline. Repertoire sampling happened only post peak T cell response.

Worth noting for this clone: The target antigen is unknown.

CDR3 length: 14 residues. Germline V gene lookup returns CDR1 MDHEN and CDR2 SYDVKM. V gave up 8 bases and J gave up 3 bases, with 14 bases separating them. Libraries were prepared by immunoSEQ multiplex PCR; TCRdb keeps only in-frame clonotypes and omits some of them. The profile shows 65,000 or so clones, about 83% of them singletons. The genes are TRBV28 and TRBJ1-5, with no clear D. Sequencing was performed on peripheral blood, taken on day 0 of AZD1222 vaccination. The sequence derives from an adult in good health. The CDR3 DNA reads TGTGCCAGCTCCCGGGTGGCAGACAATCAGCCCCAGCATTTT. Translating gives CASSRVADNQPQHF.